This T cell receptor (beta chain) was retrieved from a study of post-analysis software for immune sequencing data. This CDR3 has 16 amino acids. The V segment lost 0 bases and the J segment 3 bases; nucleotides outside the gene matches: 7. Germline assignment: CDR1 LGHNA and CDR2 YNFKEQ. Included in the TCR beta cDNA libraries were unique molecular identifiers. Roughly 450,000 cDNA molecules came from around 1 to 10 million T cells. TCRdb ran MiXCR on the PCR reads and lists one entry per CDR3 protein. This sample yields approximately 690,000 distinct CDR3 sequences, of which roughly three fifths are seen a single time; 11% belongs to the top ten. Study-level results: With TRBV5-6, TRBV5-1 and TRBV20-1 included, about five TRBV segments were more frequent in patients than in controls.

This clonotype has only a few counts. No antigen is known for it. The genes are TRBV4-2 and TRBJ1-2, with 7 positions matching TRBD1. Sequencing input: blood. The receptor comes from a girl aged 2-15 years with multiple sclerosis. The CDR3 nucleotides read TGTGCCAGCAGCCAAGATGGAGGCACAGGGGACTATGGCTACACCTTC. It encodes CASSQDGGTGDYGYTF.